Listed below are T cell receptor beta chains from one sample, sequenced in a study of regulatory T cells in long-lasting Graves disease. TCRdb re-analysed the multiplex PCR reads in MiXCR, keeping a single row per CDR3 protein. The sample has a few hundred thousand distinct CDR3 sequences; roughly a quarter are singletons. This sample comprised peripheral blood mononuclear cells (PBMCs), obtained when the disease was refractory, from a patient treated with antithyroid drugs. These receptors came from a female donor with Graves disease. Each CDR3 is given with its conserved first and last residue. The order of the fields is clone size, D gene, J gene, V gene, CDR3 protein, CDR3 DNA. D genes are given only for firm matches. The size entry is marked missing in some rows and otherwise reads once, few, many or a size class.

size: NA
D: TRBD2
J: TRBJ2-7
V: TRBV6-2/TRBV6-3
CDR3: CASSSTSEISYGQYF
DNA: TGTGCCAGCAGTTCGACTAGCGAGATCTCCTACGGGCAGTACTTC

size: NA
D: TRBD1
J: TRBJ1-6
V: TRBV12-3/TRBV12-4
CDR3: CASRGQADNSPLHF
DNA: TGTGCCAGCAGGGGACAGGCGGATAATTCACCCCTCCACTTT

size: NA
D: NA
J: TRBJ1-1
V: TRBV5-1
CDR3: CASSLEGRGPFF
DNA: TGCGCCAGCAGCTTGGAAGGACGGGGCCCTTTCTTT

size: NA
D: NA
J: TRBJ1-2
V: TRBV6-2/TRBV6-3
CDR3: CAAGDAFNYGYTF
DNA: TGTGCCGCAGGGGATGCGTTTAACTATGGCTACACCTTC

size: many
D: TRBD1
J: TRBJ1-3
V: TRBV4-1
CDR3: CASSQVDRVGNTIYF
DNA: TGCGCCAGCAGCCAAGTGGACAGGGTTGGAAACACCATATATTTT

size: few
D: TRBD2
J: TRBJ2-2
V: TRBV5-5
CDR3: CASSRGLAGSGTGELFF
DNA: TGTGCCAGCAGCAGGGGACTAGCGGGGTCGGGCACCGGGGAGCTGTTTTTT

size: many
D: NA
J: TRBJ2-7
V: TRBV28
CDR3: CASSLSIGGEQYF
DNA: TGTGCCAGCAGTTTGTCGATCGGAGGCGAGCAGTACTTC

size: few
D: NA
J: TRBJ1-2
V: TRBV7-2
CDR3: CASSAMQGPNYGYTF
DNA: TGTGCCAGCAGCGCGATGCAGGGGCCGAACTATGGCTACACCTTC

size: few
D: NA
J: TRBJ2-5
V: TRBV3-1
CDR3: CASSQDSPSSETQYF
DNA: TGTGCCAGCAGCCAAGATAGTCCTAGTAGTGAGACCCAGTACTTC

size: NA
D: TRBD1
J: TRBJ1-1
V: TRBV20-1
CDR3: CSAIGTGGPMNTEAFF
DNA: TGCAGTGCCATAGGGACAGGGGGACCTATGAACACTGAAGCTTTCTTT

size: NA
D: TRBD1
J: TRBJ1-6
V: TRBV7-3
CDR3: CASSLNGQVRSPLHF
DNA: TGTGCCAGCAGCTTAAATGGACAGGTTCGATCACCCCTCCACTTT

size: NA
D: NA
J: TRBJ2-1
V: TRBV20-1
CDR3: CSASAGGAQFSYNEQFF
DNA: TGCAGTGCTAGTGCTGGCGGAGCGCAATTCTCCTACAATGAGCAGTTCTTC

size: few
D: NA
J: TRBJ2-5
V: TRBV19
CDR3: CASSISLQGQETQYF
DNA: TGTGCCAGTAGTATCTCCCTCCAGGGGCAAGAGACCCAGTACTTC

size: many
D: TRBD1
J: TRBJ1-5
V: TRBV20-1
CDR3: CSARPGGSYQPQHF
DNA: TGCAGTGCTAGACCAGGGGGATCATATCAGCCCCAGCATTTT

size: NA
D: NA
J: TRBJ1-2
V: TRBV29-1
CDR3: CSVVDRSHNYGYTF
DNA: TGCAGCGTTGTCGACAGGTCCCATAACTATGGCTACACCTTC

size: few
D: TRBD1
J: TRBJ1-1
V: TRBV20-1
CDR3: CSAGHRGRLNTEAFF
DNA: TGCAGTGCTGGTCACAGGGGGCGCTTGAACACTGAAGCTTTCTTT

size: NA
D: TRBD2
J: TRBJ2-7
V: TRBV20-1
CDR3: CSARDHWGTSTYEQYF
DNA: TGCAGTGCTAGAGATCATTGGGGGACTAGCACTTACGAGCAGTACTTC

size: many
D: TRBD1
J: TRBJ2-1
V: TRBV30
CDR3: CAWSVGQGAGNEQFF
DNA: TGTGCCTGGAGTGTAGGACAGGGGGCTGGGAATGAGCAGTTCTTC

size: many
D: NA
J: TRBJ2-5
V: TRBV14
CDR3: CASSDRLRTQYF
DNA: TGTGCCAGCAGCGACCGACTAAGGACCCAGTACTTC

size: NA
D: NA
J: TRBJ1-1
V: TRBV19
CDR3: CATRDMNTEAFF
DNA: TGTGCCACTCGGGACATGAACACTGAAGCTTTCTTT

size: NA
D: NA
J: TRBJ1-1
V: TRBV25-1
CDR3: CASSPTQGYTEAFF
DNA: TGTGCCAGCAGCCCGACCCAGGGCTACACTGAAGCTTTCTTT

size: NA
D: TRBD1
J: TRBJ1-3
V: TRBV20-1
CDR3: CSATRGTGDSGNTIYF
DNA: TGCAGTGCTACCCGTGGGACAGGGGACTCTGGAAACACCATATATTTT

size: NA
D: NA
J: TRBJ1-6
V: TRBV5-1
CDR3: CASSLAGENSPLHF
DNA: TGCGCCAGCAGCCTCGCAGGGGAGAATTCACCCCTCCACTTT

size: NA
D: NA
J: TRBJ1-1
V: TRBV7-9
CDR3: CASSEQGSLNTEAFF
DNA: TGTGCCAGCAGCGAACAGGGATCTCTGAACACTGAAGCTTTCTTT

size: many
D: NA
J: TRBJ1-2
V: TRBV29-1
CDR3: CSVGADNYGYTF
DNA: TGCAGCGTTGGAGCGGATAACTATGGCTACACCTTC

size: many
D: NA
J: TRBJ2-5
V: TRBV29-1
CDR3: CSVAPLVQETQYF
DNA: TGCAGCGTTGCCCCCCTGGTCCAAGAGACCCAGTACTTC